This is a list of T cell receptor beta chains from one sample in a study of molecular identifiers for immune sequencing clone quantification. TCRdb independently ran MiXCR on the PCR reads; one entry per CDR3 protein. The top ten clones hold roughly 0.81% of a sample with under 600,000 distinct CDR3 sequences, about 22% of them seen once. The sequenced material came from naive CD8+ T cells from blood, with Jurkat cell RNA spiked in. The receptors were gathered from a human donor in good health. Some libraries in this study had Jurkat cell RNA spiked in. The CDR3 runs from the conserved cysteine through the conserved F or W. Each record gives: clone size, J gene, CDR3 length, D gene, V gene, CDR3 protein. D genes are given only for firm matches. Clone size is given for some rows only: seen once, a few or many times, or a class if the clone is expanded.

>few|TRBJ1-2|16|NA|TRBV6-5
CASSTPREPPHYGYTF
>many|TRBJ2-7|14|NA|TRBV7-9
CASSSSQGVNEQYF
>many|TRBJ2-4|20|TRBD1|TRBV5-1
CASSLFGDRTYNLAKNIQYF
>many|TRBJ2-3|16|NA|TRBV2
CASSENLAPGTDTQYF
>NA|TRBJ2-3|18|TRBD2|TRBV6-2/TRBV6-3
CASSTGLAGGSRTDTQYF
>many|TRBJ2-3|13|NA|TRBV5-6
CASSLMLKDTQYF
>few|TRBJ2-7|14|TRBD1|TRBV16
CASSQRTGGHEQYF
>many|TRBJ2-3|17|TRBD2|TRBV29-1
CSVDGLAGLQSTDTQYF
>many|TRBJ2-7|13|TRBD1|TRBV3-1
CASEGQGPYEQYF
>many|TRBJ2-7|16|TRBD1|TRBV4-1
CASSQESGDRAYEQYF
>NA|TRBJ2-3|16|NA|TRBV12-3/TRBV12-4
CASSFERGSVTDTQYF
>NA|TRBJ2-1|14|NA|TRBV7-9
CASRDSPDFVEQFF
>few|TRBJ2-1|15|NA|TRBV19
CASSPQANSYNEQFF
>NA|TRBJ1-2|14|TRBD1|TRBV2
CASSDGTAIYGYTF
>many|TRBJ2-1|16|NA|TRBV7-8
CASARYRELSYNEQFF
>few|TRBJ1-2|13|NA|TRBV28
CASGGAQGYGYTF
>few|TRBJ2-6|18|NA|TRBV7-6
CASSLDRDVLTGANVLTF
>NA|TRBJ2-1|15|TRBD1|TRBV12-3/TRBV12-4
CASSAGTGIYNEQFF
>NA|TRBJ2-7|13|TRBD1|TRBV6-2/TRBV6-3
CASVDRGSYEQYF
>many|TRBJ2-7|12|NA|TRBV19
CASSMGTYEQYF
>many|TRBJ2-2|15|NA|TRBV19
CASSMRQGNTGELFF
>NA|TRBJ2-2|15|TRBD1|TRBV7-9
CASSLAGTGPGELFF
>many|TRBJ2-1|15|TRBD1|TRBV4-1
CASSQQEQGNNEQFF
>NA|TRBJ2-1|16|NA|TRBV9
CASSVAPQGFYNEQFF
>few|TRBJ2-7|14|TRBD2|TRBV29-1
CSVRGGTSGYEQYF
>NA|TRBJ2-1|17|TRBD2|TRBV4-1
CASSYLEVAGDSDEQFF
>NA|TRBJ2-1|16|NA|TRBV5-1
CVSSLATGDPYNEQFF
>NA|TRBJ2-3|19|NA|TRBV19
CASSIDPDFPTFLTDTQYF
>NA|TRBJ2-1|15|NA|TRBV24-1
CATSDPSDGSNEQFF
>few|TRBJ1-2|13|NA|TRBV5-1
CASSSDSTRGYTF
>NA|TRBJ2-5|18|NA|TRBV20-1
CSARDLGSLALIQETQYF
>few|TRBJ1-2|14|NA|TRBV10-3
CAISETGMNYGYTF
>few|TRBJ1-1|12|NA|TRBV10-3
CAIGVFGTEAFF
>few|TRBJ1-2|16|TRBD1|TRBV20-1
CSASGQGGTRYYGYTF
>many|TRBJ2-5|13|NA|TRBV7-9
CASSLAPGRDQYF
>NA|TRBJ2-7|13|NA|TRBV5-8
CASSFEGSEEQYF
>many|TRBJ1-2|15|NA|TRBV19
CASSPWTESNYGYTF
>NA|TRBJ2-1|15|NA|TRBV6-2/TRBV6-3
CASSTLATTYNEQFF
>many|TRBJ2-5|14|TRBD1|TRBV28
CASSFRDSQETQYF
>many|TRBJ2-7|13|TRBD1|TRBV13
CASSSTGGHEQYF
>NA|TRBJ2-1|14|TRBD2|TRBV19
CASSIGLAYNEKFF
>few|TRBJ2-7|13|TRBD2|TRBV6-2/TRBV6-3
CASSYGLVYEQYF
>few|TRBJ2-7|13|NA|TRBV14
CASSHRDVDEQYF
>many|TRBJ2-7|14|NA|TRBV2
CASSIDVGGGEQYF
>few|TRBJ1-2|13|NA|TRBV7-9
CASSLNTNYGYTF
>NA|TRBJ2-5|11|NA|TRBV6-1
CASSEDWTQYF
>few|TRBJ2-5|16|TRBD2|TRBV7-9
CASSSLVGLAEETQYF
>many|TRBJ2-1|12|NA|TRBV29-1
CSVEERDNEQFF
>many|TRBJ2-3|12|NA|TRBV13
CASSARDRAQYF
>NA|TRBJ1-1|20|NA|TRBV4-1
CASSLKKGSWGHSPGTEAFF
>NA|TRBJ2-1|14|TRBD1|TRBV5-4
CASSGTGIYNEQFF
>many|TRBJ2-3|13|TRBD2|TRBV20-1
CSALRLAPDTQYF
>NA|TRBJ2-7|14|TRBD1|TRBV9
CASSVGDSPYEQYF
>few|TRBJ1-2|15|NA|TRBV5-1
CASSVVGQLLYGYTF